The clone carrying this T cell receptor (beta chain) appeared a few times. As yet, its antigen is unknown. These data originate in a study of early stage breast cancer tumors. Study-wide findings and caveats: Unsorted bulk genomic DNA sequencing lacked pairing and functional marker data.

Trimming took off 3 bases at V and 0 bases at J, with 6 bases between the two ends. The length of the CDR3 is 14 residues. CDR1 is ENHRY and CDR2 is SYGVKD in the germline V gene. Each sample had two DNA replicates, 0.5 ug blood or around 1.5 ug tissue. Here immunoSEQ multiplex PCR was the method, and the copy in TCRdb shows in-frame clones only, minus some. The profile shows 8,000 to 9,500 clones, roughly 80% of them singletons. The TCR comes from a person between 60 and 70 years old with breast cancer. The gene calls are TRBV10-3 and TRBJ1-3, with D hard to call. Sequenced: normal breast tissue next to the tumor. The CDR3 is CAISEDLSGNTIYF. In DNA form, the CDR3 reads TGTGCCATCAGTGAAGACCTCTCTGGAAACACCATATATTTT.